A single sample is the source of the 23 T cell receptor beta chains below, sequenced in a study of identical twins. From the 5' RACE reads, TCRdb called clonotypes with MiXCR, one entry per CDR3 protein. Among hundreds of thousands of distinct CDR3 sequences listed, around 5.7% were seen once. Sequencing was performed on naive T cells sorted from blood. The receptors shown here come from a man younger than 35 in good health.

This clonotype was seen ten or more times. The genes are TRBV11-2 and TRBJ2-1, with 8 positions matching TRBD2. Germline loops: CDR1 SGHAT, CDR2 FQNNGV. There are 14 residues in the CDR3. V lost 6 bases, J lost 7 bases, and 8 bases stayed unmatched. Here the CDR3 reads CASRRLATWNEQFF. The CDR3 DNA reads TGTGCCAGCAGAAGACTAGCGACTTGGAATGAGCAGTTCTTC.

This clonotype was found many times. V gene TRBV7-9 combines with J gene TRBJ2-1; 7 nucleotides line up with TRBD1. CDR3 length: 15 residues. The J segment lost 4 bases and the V segment lost 5 bases, leaving 8 bases of the junction unmatched. In germline, CDR1 is SEHNR, CDR2 FQNEAQ (reference sequence). CDR3 nucleotide sequence: TGTGCCAGCAGCCCCCGGGACAGATATTACAATGAGCAGTTCTTC. It is translated as CASSPRDRYYNEQFF.

This clonotype was detected a few times. The chain recombines TRBV20-1 with TRBJ2-7; TRBD2 aligns across 7 bases. This CDR3 contains 14 residues. V lost 2 bases, J lost 2 bases, and 6 bases stayed unmatched. Germline values: CDR1 DFQATT, CDR2 SNEGSKA (reference sequence). DNA for the CDR3: TGCAGTGCTAGAACACCTAGCGGCACCTACGAGCAGTACTTC. This gives the protein CSARTPSGTYEQYF.

This clonotype was picked up many times. In DNA form, the CDR3 reads TGTGCCAGCAGTCCCCCCCGACCGAACACCGGGGAGCTGTTTTTT. It encodes CASSPPRPNTGELFF. J is TRBJ2-2 and V is TRBV27; D remains ambiguous. V was pared by 5 bases and J by 0 bases, with 10 bases between. The CDR3 covers 15 residues. Germline V gene sequence: CDR1 MNHEY, CDR2 SMNVEV (reference sequence).

The gene calls are TRBV27 and TRBJ2-3; D may correspond to TRBD1 or TRBD2 (5 bases each). Germline V CDR1 and CDR2: MNHEY, SMNVEV (reference sequence). Between the trimmed V and J ends, which lost 5 bases and 0 bases, there was a span of 21 bases. The CDR3 extends over 18 amino acids. The CDR3 here is CASSPSMRQGPSTDTQYF. The CDR3, as DNA: TGTGCCAGCAGTCCCTCCATGCGGCAGGGACCTAGCACAGATACGCAGTATTTT.

The J gene is TRBJ2-1, the V gene TRBV5-1; D unresolved. Germline loops: CDR1 SGHRS, CDR2 YFSETQ. CDR3 length equals 15 residues. V was shortened by 0 bases and J by 15 bases, with 22 bases between the two germline ends. The CDR3 here is CASSLEARLAESRFF. The CDR3 bases are TGCGCCAGCAGCTTGGAAGCTAGACTGGCAGAGTCTCGGTTCTTC. The whole variable domain, filled in from reference TRBV5-1 and TRBJ2-1, reads KAGVTQTPRYLIKTRGQQVTLSCSPISGHRSVSWYQQTPGQGLQFLFEYFSETQRNKGNFPGRFSGRQFSNSRSEMNVSTLELGDSALYLCASSLEARLAESRFFGPGTRLTVL.

This clonotype showed up just a few times. The rearrangement uses TRBV7-9 and TRBJ2-1; D is uncertain. Trimming removed 1 base from V and 5 bases from J, with 9 bases in between. Germline V gene lookup returns CDR1 SEHNR and CDR2 FQNEAQ (reference sequence). The CDR3 length is 14 residues. DNA of the CDR3: TGTGCCAGCAGCTTAGTCGTCAGAAACAATGAGCAGTTCTTC. This sequence encodes CASSLVVRNNEQFF.

This clonotype was detected a few times. As DNA, the CDR3 is TGCAGTGCTCCCACAGGGTTAGGAAGCAATGAGCAGTTCTTC. It specifies CSAPTGLGSNEQFF. The V and J genes are TRBV20-1 and TRBJ2-1; weak D call: TRBD1 (6 bases). Germline CDR1 is DFQATT and CDR2 is SNEGSKA (reference sequence). CDR3 size: 14 residues. The ends were cut back, 5 bases at V and 6 bases at J, with 17 bases in the middle.

The rearrangement links TRBV11-2 to TRBJ2-2, with TRBD2 matching 16 bases. Per germline, CDR1 SGHAT and CDR2 FQNNGV. Unmatched junction bases numbered 9, after V lost 1 base and J lost 4 bases. The CDR3 consists of 20 residues. CDR3 DNA: TGTGCCAGCAGCTTAGTGGGACTAGCGGGAGGGGTCAGACTCACCGGGGAGCTGTTTTTT. Its protein is CASSLVGLAGGVRLTGELFF.

This clonotype has ten or more counts. The chain combines TRBV9 with TRBJ2-3; 13 bases align to TRBD2. Germline loops: CDR1 SGDLS, CDR2 YYNGEE. The CDR3 covers 16 residues. J lost 6 bases, V lost 4 bases, and 8 bases had no gene match. The CDR3 coding sequence is TGTGCCAGCAGCCCAGGGACTAGCGGGATGAGGGATACGCAGTATTTT. Protein product: CASSPGTSGMRDTQYF.

The chain employs TRBV7-2 and TRBJ2-1, with 10 bases fitting TRBD2. The CDR3 runs to 16 residues. Losses at the gene ends were 5 bases for V and 10 bases for J; bases not matched to a gene: 14. Germline-derived CDR1 and CDR2 are SGHTA and FQGNSA. CDR3 in amino acids: CASSQRPAGGHWEQFF. The CDR3 bases are TGTGCCAGCAGCCAACGTCCAGCGGGAGGGCATTGGGAGCAGTTCTTC.

There are many counts of this clonotype. The chain joins TRBV20-1 to TRBJ2-1; 8 bases match TRBD2. V was clipped by 2 bases and J by 6 bases; unmatched bases: 12. CDR1 DFQATT and CDR2 SNEGSKA come from the germline V gene (reference sequence). This CDR3 has 16 amino acids. The CDR3 here is CSARSRSGSWGNEQFF. The CDR3 DNA sequence: TGCAGTGCTAGAAGTAGGAGCGGGAGTTGGGGCAATGAGCAGTTCTTC.

This clonotype was counted only a few times. This sequence joins TRBV4-2 and TRBJ2-2, with 10 positions matching TRBD1. Germline CDR1 and CDR2: LGHNA and YNFKEQ. V shed 0 bases, J shed 6 bases, and the junction held 7 bases outside the gene matches. The CDR3 runs to 17 residues. CDR3 DNA: TGTGCCAGCAGCCAAGAGTGGGGGACAGGGGAGGCCGGGGAGCTGTTTTTT. Its protein is CASSQEWGTGEAGELFF.

This clonotype showed up many times. The chain joins TRBV12-3 or TRBV12-4 to TRBJ1-1; tentative D call: TRBD1 (5 bases). The CDR3 is made up of 13 amino acids. V lost 7 bases and J lost 4, with 13 bases in between. The CDR3 spells CASTTGPFTEAFF. CDR3 bases: TGTGCCAGCACCACAGGTCCATTCACTGAAGCTTTCTTT.

This clonotype was detected a few times. CDR3 sequence: CATSGPGGINQPQHF. The CDR3, as DNA: TGTGCCACCAGTGGGCCAGGGGGCATCAATCAGCCCCAGCATTTT. The chain uses TRBV24-1 and TRBJ1-5; 8 nucleotides agree with TRBD1. The V and J ends lost 5 bases and 3 bases, in that order; junction bases with no gene match: 5. Germline V CDR1 and CDR2: KGHDR, SFDVKD. The CDR3 runs 15 residues.

This clonotype occurred a few times. The chain joins TRBV10-3 to TRBJ2-7; D is tentatively TRBD1 or TRBD2 (5 bases each). The V gene lost 3 bases and the J gene lost 6 bases, with 15 bases spanning the gap. The CDR3 covers 14 residues. CDR1 is ENHRY, CDR2 SYGVKD, per germline. The CDR3 sequence is CAISEFGEGREQYF. The CDR3 DNA sequence: TGTGCCATCAGTGAATTTGGTGAGGGGCGCGAGCAGTACTTC.

The chain recombines TRBV11-2 with TRBJ1-2; no clear D. Germline V CDR1 and CDR2: SGHAT, FQNNGV. The length of the CDR3 is 13 residues. V lost 4 bases and J 6 bases, leaving 12 bases between the germline ends. In DNA form, the CDR3 reads TGTGCCAGCAGCTCCCTGGCCGGGGATGGCTACACCTTC. The encoded protein is CASSSLAGDGYTF.

In its sample, this clonotype was seen many times. This sequence joins TRBV12-3 or TRBV12-4 and TRBJ2-1, with a weak D call TRBD1 (6 bases). Deletions cut 6 bases from V and 5 bases from J, with 17 bases between. The CDR3 contains 15 residues. The CDR3: CASRKGGTVDNEQFF. CDR3 coding DNA: TGTGCCAGCAGAAAAGGGGGTACAGTTGACAATGAGCAGTTCTTC.

This clonotype appeared many times. This chain joins TRBV20-1 and TRBJ1-5; D possibly corresponds to TRBD1 (6 bases). Germline V CDR1 and CDR2: DFQATT, SNEGSKA (reference sequence). The CDR3 length is 14 residues. V was cut by 3 bases and J by 5 bases, with 14 bases left in between. The CDR3 region is CSASQGKRDQPQHF. In DNA form, the CDR3 reads TGCAGTGCTAGTCAGGGGAAAAGGGATCAGCCCCAGCATTTT.

The chain uses TRBV5-1 and TRBJ2-3; possibly TRBD2 for D (6 bases). The V end was cut by 2 bases, the J end by 5 bases, with 21 bases between. Germline V gives CDR1 SGHRS, CDR2 YFSETQ. This CDR3 comprises 17 residues. The CDR3: CASSFNIAGRRIDTQYF. The CDR3 DNA is TGCGCCAGCAGCTTCAATATTGCGGGGCGTCGTATAGATACGCAGTATTTT.

The sample holds a few counts of this clonotype. The rearrangement uses TRBV6-1 and TRBJ2-7; 13 bases are a match to TRBD2. Germline assignment: CDR1 MNHNS and CDR2 SASEGT. The trim removed 4 bases at V and 4 bases at J, leaving 7 bases unmatched. The CDR3 has 16 residues. The CDR3 sequence: CASSGTTSGRIYEQYV. CDR3 nucleotides: TGTGCCAGCAGTGGCACGACTAGCGGGAGGATTTACGAGCAGTACGTC.

This chain connects TRBV20-1 to TRBJ1-4, with 10 bases fitting TRBD1. Germline CDR1 reads DFQATT; CDR2 reads SNEGSKA (reference sequence). This CDR3 comprises 14 residues. The J segment lost 7 bases and the V segment lost 1 base, leaving 3 bases of the junction unmatched. The CDR3 DNA reads as TGCAGTGCTAGAGCAGACAGGGGGCTTGAAAAACTGTTTTTT. Translating gives CSARADRGLEKLFF.

This clonotype came up many times. The chain carries TRBV5-1 and TRBJ1-2; D not resolved. Trimming cost V 4 bases and J 4 bases, with 11 bases left between them. There are 13 residues in the CDR3. Germline CDR1 and CDR2: SGHRS and YFSETQ. The CDR3 DNA reads TGCGCCAGCAGCGACCCGATGGCCTATGGCTACACCTTC. Amino acids: CASSDPMAYGYTF.